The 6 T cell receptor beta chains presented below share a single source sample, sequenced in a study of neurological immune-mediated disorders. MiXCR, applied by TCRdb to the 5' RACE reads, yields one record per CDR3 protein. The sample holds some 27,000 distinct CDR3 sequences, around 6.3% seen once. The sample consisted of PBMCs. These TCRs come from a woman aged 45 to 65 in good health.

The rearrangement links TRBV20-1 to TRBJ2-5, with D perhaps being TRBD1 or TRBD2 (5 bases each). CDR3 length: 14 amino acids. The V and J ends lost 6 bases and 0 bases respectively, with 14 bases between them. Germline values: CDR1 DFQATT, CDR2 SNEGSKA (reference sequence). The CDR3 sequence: CSAPGQGNQETQYF. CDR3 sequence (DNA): TGCAGTGCGCCGGGGCAGGGTAACCAAGAGACCCAGTACTTC.

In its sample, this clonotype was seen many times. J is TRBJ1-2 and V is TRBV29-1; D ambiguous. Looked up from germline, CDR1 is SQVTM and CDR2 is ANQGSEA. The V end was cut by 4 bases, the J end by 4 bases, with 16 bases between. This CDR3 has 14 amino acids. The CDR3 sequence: CSVAVKSGPYGYTF. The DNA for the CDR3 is TGCAGCGTTGCGGTTAAGTCCGGACCCTATGGCTACACCTTC.

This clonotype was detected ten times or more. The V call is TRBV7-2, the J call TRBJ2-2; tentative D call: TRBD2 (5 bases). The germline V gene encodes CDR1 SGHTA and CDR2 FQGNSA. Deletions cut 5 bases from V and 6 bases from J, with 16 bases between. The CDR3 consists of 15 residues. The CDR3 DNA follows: TGTGCCAGCAGCCCAGTGGGAGCTAGGGCCGGGGAGCTGTTTTTT. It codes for CASSPVGARAGELFF.

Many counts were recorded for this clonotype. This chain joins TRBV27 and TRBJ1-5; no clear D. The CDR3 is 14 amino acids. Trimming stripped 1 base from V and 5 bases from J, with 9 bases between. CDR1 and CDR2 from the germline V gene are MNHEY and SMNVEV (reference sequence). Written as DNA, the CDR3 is TGTGCCAGCAGTTTATTGTTAAACGATCAGCCCCAGCATTTT. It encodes CASSLLLNDQPQHF.

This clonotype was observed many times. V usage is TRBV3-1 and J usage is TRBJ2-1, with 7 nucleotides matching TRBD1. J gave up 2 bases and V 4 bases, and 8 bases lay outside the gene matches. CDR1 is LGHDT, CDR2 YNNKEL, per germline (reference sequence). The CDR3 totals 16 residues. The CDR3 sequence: CASSPWTGQAYNEQFF. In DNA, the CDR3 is TGTGCCAGCAGCCCGTGGACAGGCCAGGCCTACAATGAGCAGTTCTTC.

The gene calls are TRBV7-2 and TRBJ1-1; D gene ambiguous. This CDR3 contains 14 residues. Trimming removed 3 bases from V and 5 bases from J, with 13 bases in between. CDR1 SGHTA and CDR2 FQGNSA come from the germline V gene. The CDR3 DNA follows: TGTGCCAGCAGCTTGGCTTCGTGGGGAACTGAAGCTTTCTTT. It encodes CASSLASWGTEAFF.